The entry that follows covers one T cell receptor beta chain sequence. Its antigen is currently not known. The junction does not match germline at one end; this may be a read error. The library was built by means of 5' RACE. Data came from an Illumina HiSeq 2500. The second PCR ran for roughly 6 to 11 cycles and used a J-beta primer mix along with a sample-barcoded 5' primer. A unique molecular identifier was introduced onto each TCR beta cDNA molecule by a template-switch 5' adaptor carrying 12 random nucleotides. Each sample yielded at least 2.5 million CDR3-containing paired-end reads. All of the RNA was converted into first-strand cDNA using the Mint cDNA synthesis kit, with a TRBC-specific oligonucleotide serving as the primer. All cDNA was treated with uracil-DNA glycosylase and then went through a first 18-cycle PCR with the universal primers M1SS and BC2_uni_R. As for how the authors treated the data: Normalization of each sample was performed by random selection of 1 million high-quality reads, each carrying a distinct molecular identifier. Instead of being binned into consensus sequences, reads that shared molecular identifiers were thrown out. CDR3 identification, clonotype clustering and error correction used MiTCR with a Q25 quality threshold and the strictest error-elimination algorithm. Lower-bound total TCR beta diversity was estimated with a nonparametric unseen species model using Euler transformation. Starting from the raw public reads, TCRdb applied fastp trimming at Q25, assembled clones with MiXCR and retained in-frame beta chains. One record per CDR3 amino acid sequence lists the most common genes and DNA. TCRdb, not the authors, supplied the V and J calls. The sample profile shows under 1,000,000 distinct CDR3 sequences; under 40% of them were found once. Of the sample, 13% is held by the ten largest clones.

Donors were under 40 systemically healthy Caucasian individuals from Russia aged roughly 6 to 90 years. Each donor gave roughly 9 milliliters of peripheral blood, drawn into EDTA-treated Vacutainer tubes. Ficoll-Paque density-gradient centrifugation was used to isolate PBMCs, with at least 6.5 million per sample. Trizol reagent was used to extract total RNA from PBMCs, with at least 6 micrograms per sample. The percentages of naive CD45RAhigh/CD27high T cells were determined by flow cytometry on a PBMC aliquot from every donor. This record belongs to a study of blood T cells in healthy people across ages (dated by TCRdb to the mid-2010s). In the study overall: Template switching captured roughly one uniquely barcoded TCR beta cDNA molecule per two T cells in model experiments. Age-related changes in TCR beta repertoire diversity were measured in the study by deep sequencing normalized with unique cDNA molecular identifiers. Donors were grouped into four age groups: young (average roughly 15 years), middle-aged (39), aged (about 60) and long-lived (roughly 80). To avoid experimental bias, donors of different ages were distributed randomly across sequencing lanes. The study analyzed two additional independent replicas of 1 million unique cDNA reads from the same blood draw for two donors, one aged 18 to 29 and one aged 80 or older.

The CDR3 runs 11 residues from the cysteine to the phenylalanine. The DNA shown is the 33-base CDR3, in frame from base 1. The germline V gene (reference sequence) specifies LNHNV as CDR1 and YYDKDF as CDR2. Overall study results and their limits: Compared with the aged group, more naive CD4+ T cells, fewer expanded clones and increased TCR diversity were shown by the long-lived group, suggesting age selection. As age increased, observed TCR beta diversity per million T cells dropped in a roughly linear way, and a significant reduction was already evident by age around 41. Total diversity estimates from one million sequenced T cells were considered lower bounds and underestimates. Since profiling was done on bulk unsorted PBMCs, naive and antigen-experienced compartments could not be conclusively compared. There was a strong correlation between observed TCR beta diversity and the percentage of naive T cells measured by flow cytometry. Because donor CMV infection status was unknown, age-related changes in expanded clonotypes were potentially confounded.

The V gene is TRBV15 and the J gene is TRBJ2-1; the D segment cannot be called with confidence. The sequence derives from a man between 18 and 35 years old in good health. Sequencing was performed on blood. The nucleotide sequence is TGTGCCACCAGCACTTACAGTGAGCAGTTCTTC. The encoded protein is CATSTYSEQFF. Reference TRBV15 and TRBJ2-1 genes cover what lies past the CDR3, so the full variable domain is DAMVIQNPRYQVTQFGKPVTLSCSQTLNHNVMYWYQQKSSQAPKLLFHYYDKDFNNEADTPDNFQSRRPNTSFCFLDIRSPGLGDTAMYLCATSTYSEQFFGPGTRLTVL.